A single sample gave rise to the 9 T cell receptor beta chains below, sequenced in a study of blood T cell repertoires in COVID-19. The protocol was immunoSEQ multiplex PCR, while the TCRdb copy is restricted to in-frame clones and leaves out a portion. The repertoire has about 120,000 clones, more than 80% of them found once; the top ten carry less than 5%. Sequencing was done on a sample of peripheral blood. Receptor source: a man aged 35 to 55 with acute or convalescent COVID-19.

This clone appeared a single time. The genes are TRBV6-2 or TRBV6-3 and TRBJ1-1, with D possibly being TRBD1 (6 bases). The V gene's germline CDR1 is MNHEY and CDR2 SVGEGT. V was shortened by 5 bases and J by 5 bases, with 12 bases between the two germline ends. The CDR3 totals 13 residues. CDR3 region: CASSTQGWTEAFF. CDR3 nucleotide sequence: TGTGCCAGCAGTACACAGGGTTGGACTGAAGCTTTCTTT.

The CDR3 loop is CASSFGQNSPLHF. CDR3 bases: TGTGCCAGCAGTTTCGGACAGAATTCACCCCTCCACTTT. The chain joins TRBV6-5 to TRBJ1-6, with D perhaps TRBD1 (6 bases). CDR1 and CDR2 from the germline V gene are MNHEY and SVGAGI. Trimming took off 4 bases at V and 7 bases at J, with 8 bases between the two ends. The CDR3 consists of 13 residues.

This sequence joins TRBV7-2 and TRBJ1-1; D possibly corresponds to TRBD1 (6 bases). The length of the CDR3 is 14 residues. Looked up from germline, CDR1 is SGHTA and CDR2 is FQGNSA. V was cut by 6 bases and J by 6 bases, with 17 bases left in between. The CDR3 nucleotides read TGTGCCAGCAGACTCGACAGGCCCTTCGCTGAAGCTTTCTTT. Amino acid sequence: CASRLDRPFAEAFF.

V gene TRBV5-5 combines with J gene TRBJ1-2, with 8 bases lining up with TRBD1. Germline V gene sequence: CDR1 SGHKS, CDR2 YYEKEE (reference sequence). J gave up 8 bases and V 2 bases, and 11 bases lay outside the gene matches. This CDR3 has 15 amino acids. The CDR3 loop reads CASSLGQGQGWGYTF. DNA of the CDR3: TGTGCCAGCAGCTTAGGACAGGGCCAAGGGTGGGGCTACACCTTC.

The chain employs TRBV30 and TRBJ1-2; 7 bases line up with TRBD1. The germline V gene has CDR1 GTSNPN and CDR2 SVGIG (reference sequence). The CDR3 is made up of 13 amino acids. Unmatched junction bases numbered 8, after V lost 4 bases and J lost 6 bases. CDR3 sequence: CAWNRQGINGYTF. CDR3 sequence (DNA): TGTGCCTGGAACAGACAGGGAATCAATGGCTACACCTTC.

The chain combines TRBV20-1 with TRBJ2-7; tentative D call: TRBD2 (5 bases). Germline values: CDR1 DFQATT, CDR2 SNEGSKA (reference sequence). The CDR3 contains 11 residues. V was shortened by 6 bases and J by 11 bases, with 17 bases between the two germline ends. Written as DNA, the CDR3 is TGCAGTGCCGAACTAGATCTAGGAAAGTACTTC. It specifies CSAELDLGKYF.

V gene TRBV6-1 combines with J gene TRBJ1-4, with unresolved D. The CDR3 runs to 15 residues. With 2 bases removed from V and 3 bases from J, the gap between germline ends came to 10 bases. The V gene's germline CDR1 is MNHNS and CDR2 SASEGT. Here the CDR3 DNA reads TGTGCCAGCAGTGAATTGGGAGGCCCTAATGAAAAACTGTTTTTT. Encoded protein: CASSELGGPNEKLFF.

This clone was counted a single time. The chain couples TRBV7-8 to TRBJ1-1, with TRBD1 matching 8 bases. Germline CDR1 is SGHVS and CDR2 is FQNEAQ. The CDR3 is 13 amino acids. V shed 6 bases, J shed 3 bases, and the junction held 3 bases outside the gene matches. CDR3 sequence: CASSLQGDTEAFF. The DNA for the CDR3 is TGTGCCAGCAGTTTACAGGGGGACACTGAAGCTTTCTTT.

The chain links TRBV13 to TRBJ1-2, with a tentative D call TRBD1 (6 bases). Trimming removed 8 bases at V and 4 bases at J, with 14 bases between. CDR1 PRHDT and CDR2 FYEKMQ come from the germline V gene (reference sequence). The CDR3 is 13 amino acids. The CDR3 sequence: CASRGALIYGYTF. The CDR3 DNA reads as TGTGCCAGCCGGGGGGCTCTAATCTATGGCTACACCTTC.